Each of the 23 T cell receptor beta chains below was sequenced from the same sample in a study of Graves' ophthalmopathy and Graves' hyperthyroidism. Amplification of the TCR beta CDR3 regions used RNA transcripts (as template). The first-round RT-PCR employed HTBI primers together with the Qiagen OneStep RT-PCR kit. A multiplex PCR was then performed as the second round. One entry per CDR3 protein, called by TCRdb with MiXCR from the multiplex PCR reads. Of about 740,000 distinct CDR3 sequences listed, around 40% were seen once; the top ten hold roughly 46%. Sequenced material: peripheral blood. The receptor source for this set is an adult man with Graves' ophthalmopathy.

On this clonotype itself: A much more abundant neighbour one base away suggests this may be a read error. The rearrangement joins TRBV7-2 to TRBJ1-5, with a possible D match to TRBD1 (5 bases). Germline V gene lookup returns CDR1 SGHTA and CDR2 FQGNSA. The CDR3 sequence is 14 residues long. Here the CDR3 reads CASSFNGQNQPRHF. The CDR3 DNA sequence: TGTGCCAGCAGCTTTAACGGACAAAATCAGCCCCGGCATTTT.

The rearrangement links TRBV7-9 to TRBJ1-6; D not certain. The germline V and J ends were trimmed by 5 bases and 7 bases, with 9 bases remaining between them. Germline V CDR1 and CDR2: SEHNR, FQNEAQ (reference sequence). This CDR3 spans 13 amino acids. The CDR3 region is CASSVGKNSPLHF. CDR3 sequence (DNA): TGTGCCAGCAGCGTAGGCAAGAATTCACCCCTCCACTTT.

This clonotype was seen many times. The CDR3: CASSRDNTGELFF. CDR3 nucleotide sequence: TGTGCCAGCAGCCGTGATAACACCGGGGAGCTGTTTTTT. V gene TRBV7-6 combines with J gene TRBJ2-2; D gene uncertain. Germline CDR1 reads SGHVS; CDR2 reads FNYEAQ. Trimming left V 5 bases short and J 2 bases short, with 6 bases between. This CDR3 region has 13 residues.

V gene TRBV12-3 or TRBV12-4 combines with J gene TRBJ2-3, with 9 positions matching TRBD1. Trimming took 3 bases from V and 4 from J; bases not matched to a gene: 11. CDR3 length: 17 amino acids. DNA for the CDR3: TGTGCCAGCAGTTTTAGCCTAACAGGGGGCCTCGCAGATACGCAGTATTTT. It translates to CASSFSLTGGLADTQYF.

This clonotype was detected a few times. This chain joins TRBV10-3 and TRBJ2-6, with D unclear. This CDR3 spans 13 amino acids. CDR1 and CDR2 (germline): ENHRY, SYGVKD. Trimming took off 2 bases at V and 4 bases at J, with 3 bases between the two ends. CDR3 sequence (DNA): TGTGCCATCAGTGAGCAAGGGGCCAACGTCCTGACTTTC. Residues: CAISEQGANVLTF.

This clonotype was observed a handful of times. The chain has TRBV29-1 and TRBJ2-7, with 9 bases matching TRBD1. V was pared by 4 bases and J by 1 base, with 2 bases of the junction left unmatched. Germline V gives CDR1 SQVTM, CDR2 ANQGSEA. The CDR3 runs 13 residues. The CDR3 DNA sequence: TGCAGCGTTGGACAGGGGGGATCCTACGAGCAGTACTTC. Residues: CSVGQGGSYEQYF.

The chain links TRBV19 to TRBJ2-7; D may correspond to TRBD1 or TRBD2 (5 bases each). The germline gives CDR1 LNHDA, CDR2 SQIVND (reference sequence). V was clipped by 3 bases and J by 4 bases, with 13 bases between them. CDR3 length: 14 amino acids. CDR3 nucleotides: TGTGCCAGTAGTATTCGCGAGGGACCGTACGAGCAGTACTTC. This gives the protein CASSIREGPYEQYF.

Concerning this clonotype: One end of the junction is discordant with germline, which a read error may explain. The CDR3 bases are TGCGCCAGCAGCCAGGACAGGGGGCGAGGGGAAAAACTGTTTTTT. Protein: CASSQDRGRGEKLFF. The J gene is TRBJ1-4, the V gene TRBV7-9, with 11 positions matching TRBD1. The V gene's germline CDR1 is SEHNR and CDR2 FQNEAQ (reference sequence). The CDR3 is 15 residues long.

Worth noting for this clonotype: With a much larger clone just one base away, this may be a read error. The chain uses TRBV11-2 and TRBJ2-5, with 7 bases matching TRBD2. J was trimmed by 3 bases and V by 8 bases; bases with no gene match: 12. This CDR3 comprises 15 residues. Germline V gene sequence: CDR1 SGHAT, CDR2 FQNNGV. CDR3 DNA sequence: TGTGCCAGCCGCTCTTGGATTGGGGGGGAAGAGACCCAGTACTTC. It encodes CASRSWIGGEETQYF.

A few counts support this clonotype. The chain employs TRBV25-1 and TRBJ2-2; D is uncertain. The CDR3 is 13 residues long. Germline CDR1 reads MGHDK; CDR2 reads SYGVNS. Between the trimmed V and J ends, which lost 5 bases and 3 bases, there was a span of 7 bases. CDR3 nucleotides: TGTGCCAGCAGTTATGGCGACACCGGGGAGCTGTTTTTT. It encodes CASSYGDTGELFF.

This clonotype was found many times. The chain links TRBV15 to TRBJ2-7; D not resolved. V was trimmed by 0 bases and J by 2 bases, leaving 11 bases between them. Germline V gene lookup returns CDR1 LNHNV and CDR2 YYDKDF (reference sequence). The CDR3 sequence is 15 residues long. CDR3 amino acids: CATSRDGLGTYEQYF. The DNA for the CDR3 is TGTGCCACCAGCAGAGATGGGCTAGGGACCTACGAGCAGTACTTC.

This sequence joins TRBV9 and TRBJ1-1; D perhaps matches TRBD1 (6 bases). This CDR3 is built from 16 residues. V was clipped by 0 bases and J by 4 bases, with 16 bases between them. Germline CDR1 SGDLS, CDR2 YYNGEE. CDR3 DNA sequence: TGTGCCAGCAGCGTAGGCTTCGGGTTAGGGGGCACTGAAGCTTTCTTT. Its translation: CASSVGFGLGGTEAFF. Combining the CDR3 with reference TRBV9 and TRBJ1-1 gives the whole variable domain DSGVTQTPKHLITATGQRVTLRCSPRSGDLSVYWYQQSLDQGLQFLIQYYNGEERAKGNILERFSAQQFPDLHSELNLSSLELGDSALYFCASSVGFGLGGTEAFFGQGTRLTVV.

In the case of this clonotype: The final CDR3 position lacks the conserved phenylalanine or tryptophan, pointing to a likely read error. The chain carries TRBV2 and TRBJ2-7; D is unresolved. Trimming pared 5 bases from V and 4 bases from J, leaving 9 bases between. Germline CDR1 SNHLY, CDR2 FYNNEI. This CDR3 has 12 residues. DNA for the CDR3: TGTGCCAGCAGTTACTGGGGATACGAGCAGTACCTC. It is translated as CASSYWGYEQYL.

This clonotype was detected ten times or more. The chain employs TRBV19 and TRBJ1-5; 8 bases match TRBD1. The germline gives CDR1 LNHDA, CDR2 SQIVND (reference sequence). V was clipped by 6 bases and J by 4 bases; unmatched bases: 8. CDR3 size: 15 residues. The CDR3 DNA follows: TGTGCCAGTAGGCTGTTGGGGACAGGTAATCAGCCCCAGCATTTT. Translation: CASRLLGTGNQPQHF.

In its sample, this clonotype was seen a few times. The chain employs TRBV12-3 or TRBV12-4 and TRBJ1-2, with 8 nucleotides matching TRBD1. The ends lost 6 bases at V and 2 bases at J; junction bases unmatched: 8. This CDR3 spans 15 amino acids. The CDR3 region is CASRPTGTGNYGYTF. The DNA for the CDR3 is TGTGCCAGCAGACCGACCGGGACAGGCAACTATGGCTACACCTTC.

This clonotype was picked up many times. This chain connects TRBV29-1 to TRBJ2-7, with D possibly TRBD1 on 5 matching bases. Deletions cut 0 bases from V and 2 bases from J, with 14 bases between. Germline CDR1 SQVTM, CDR2 ANQGSEA. CDR3 size: 15 residues. The CDR3 protein is CSVEDRRQGAYEQYF. The CDR3 nucleotides read TGCAGCGTTGAAGATCGGCGGCAAGGGGCCTACGAGCAGTACTTC.

The CDR3 is CASSIEAGRGNQPQHF. The CDR3 DNA sequence: TGTGCCAGTAGTATTGAGGCAGGGCGCGGCAATCAGCCCCAGCATTTT. This rearrangement joins TRBV19 to TRBJ1-5; a possible D gene is TRBD1 (5 bases). There are 16 residues in the CDR3. Germline V gives CDR1 LNHDA, CDR2 SQIVND (reference sequence). Trimming removed 3 bases from V and 2 bases from J, with 14 bases in between.

This clonotype was seen ten or more times. The gene calls are TRBV12-3 or TRBV12-4 and TRBJ1-2; D possibly corresponds to TRBD1 (5 bases). Trimming took off 6 bases at V and 0 bases at J, with 8 bases between the two ends. The CDR3 covers 13 residues. CDR3 nucleotides: TGTGCCAGCAGCATACAGGCTAACTATGGCTACACCTTC. This codes for CASSIQANYGYTF.

This clonotype occurred once. A clone one base away is much larger, so this may be a read error. The chain carries TRBV29-1 and TRBJ2-5; TRBD2 matches at 7 bases. With V trimmed by 1 base and J by 4 bases, 6 bases remained unmatched. The CDR3 consists of 14 residues. The germline gives CDR1 SQVTM, CDR2 ANQGSEA. The CDR3 here is CSVEGGGTGETQYF. The CDR3 DNA follows: TGCAGCGTTGAAGGGGGGGGTACTGGAGAGACCCAGTACTTC.

The chain links TRBV15 to TRBJ1-3; the D is unclear. The germline V gene encodes CDR1 LNHNV and CDR2 YYDKDF (reference sequence). The CDR3 loop spans 15 amino acids. Between the trimmed V and J ends, which lost 0 bases and 8 bases, there was a span of 14 bases. Here the CDR3 reads CATSRESNYGYTIYF. The CDR3 DNA reads TGTGCCACCAGCAGAGAATCTAACTATGGCTACACCATATATTTT.

Only a few counts were recorded for this clonotype. The V and J genes are TRBV7-2 and TRBJ1-2; D is unresolved. V shed 5 bases and J shed 4 bases, with 8 bases lying between them. The CDR3 extends over 12 amino acids. Germline V gives CDR1 SGHTA, CDR2 FQGNSA. CDR3 DNA: TGTGCCAGCAGCCCCGGTGTCTATGGCTACACCTTC. Translating it yields CASSPGVYGYTF. Variable domain in full (rest from reference TRBV7-2 and TRBJ1-2): GAGVSQSPSNKVTEKGKDVELRCDPISGHTALYWYRQSLGQGLEFLIYFQGNSAPDKSGLPSDRFSAERTGGSVSTLTIQRTQQEDSAVYLCASSPGVYGYTFGSGTRLTVV.

V gene TRBV20-1 combines with J gene TRBJ2-2; TRBD1 matches 7 bases. Looked up from germline, CDR1 is DFQATT and CDR2 is SNEGSKA (reference sequence). J was trimmed by 6 bases and V by 4 bases; bases with no gene match: 8. The CDR3 spans 14 residues. The CDR3 loop reads CSAKDRITPGELFF. The CDR3, as DNA: TGCAGTGCTAAGGACAGGATAACCCCCGGGGAGCTGTTTTTT.

About this clonotype itself: A junction boundary mismatches the germline segment, possibly from a read error. The rearrangement links TRBV10-3 to TRBJ1-1; no firm D call. Germline values: CDR1 ENHRY, CDR2 SYGVKD. The CDR3 is 13 amino acids. CDR3 region: CASSSPLGNGAFF. Here the CDR3 DNA reads TGTGCCAGCAGTTCGCCCCTAGGGAATGGAGCTTTCTTT.